What follows describes a single T cell receptor beta chain. Per the germline V gene, CDR1 is LNHNV and CDR2 is YYDKDF (reference sequence). There are 15 residues in the CDR3. The V segment lost 2 bases and the J segment 3 bases; nucleotides outside the gene matches: 6. This entry comes from a study of blood T cell repertoires in COVID-19. TCRdb's copy holds only in-frame clones and misses some; the assay was immunoSEQ multiplex PCR. Among about 200,000 clones, 89% were seen once, and the ten largest hold roughly 8.4%. Sample: PBMCs or T cells enriched from blood (not recorded which). The V and J genes are TRBV15 and TRBJ2-7, with 8 bases fitting TRBD1. The clonotype was recovered from a woman younger than 35 who had recovered from COVID-19. The CDR3 DNA follows: TGTGCCACCAGCAGACTCGACAGGGGAAACTACGAGCAGTACTTC. Encoded protein: CATSRLDRGNYEQYF. Looking up the rest from reference TRBV15 and TRBJ2-7 gives the full variable domain: DAMVIQNPRYQVTQFGKPVTLSCSQTLNHNVMYWYQQKSSQAPKLLFHYYDKDFNNEADTPDNFQSRRPNTSFCFLDIRSPGLGDTAMYLCATSRLDRGNYEQYFGPGTRLTVT.